A single sample is the source of the 21 T cell receptor beta chains below, sequenced in a study of CD8 T cells in ankylosing spondylitis. TCRdb used MiXCR to reprocess the 5' RACE reads, holding one entry per CDR3 protein. This table has almost 250,000 distinct CDR3 sequences, around 32% appearing once. Sequences were obtained from blood, either unsorted or a sorted T cell fraction (not recorded which). All receptors derive from a male donor with ankylosing spondylitis or in good health (not recorded which).

This clonotype has more than one count but fewer than ten. The chain has TRBV20-1 and TRBJ1-1; the D is unclear. CDR3 size: 15 residues. V was cut by 4 bases and J by 0 bases, with 15 bases left in between. Germline lookup yields CDR1 DFQATT and CDR2 SNEGSKA (reference sequence). The CDR3 loop is CSAKPVGTMNTEAFF. DNA of the CDR3: TGCAGTGCTAAACCGGTGGGCACCATGAACACTGAAGCTTTCTTT.

A few counts support this clonotype. This chain connects TRBV5-6 to TRBJ2-1; no clear D. Trimming removed 0 bases at V and 6 bases at J, with 7 bases between. Germline lookup yields CDR1 SGHDT and CDR2 YYEEEE. The CDR3 is 13 amino acids. CDR3 nucleotides: TGTGCCAGCAGCTTGGTTGAGAGCAATGAGCAGTTCTTC. The encoded protein is CASSLVESNEQFF.

The rearrangement links TRBV14 to TRBJ2-3; 8 bases line up with TRBD1. Germline V gene sequence: CDR1 SGHDN, CDR2 FVKESK. The V segment lost 2 bases and the J segment 7 bases; nucleotides outside the gene matches: 8. CDR3 length: 15 residues. The CDR3 coding sequence is TGTGCCAGCAGCCAAAGGACAGGGCGCGGGAATACGCAGTATTTT. As protein: CASSQRTGRGNTQYF. The full variable domain, completed using reference TRBV14 and TRBJ2-3, is EAGVTQFPSHSVIEKGQTVTLRCDPISGHDNLYWYRRVMGKEIKFLLHFVKESKQDESGMPNNRFLAERTGGTYSTLKVQPAELEDSGVYFCASSQRTGRGNTQYFGPGTRLTVL.

The sample holds one count of this clonotype. This chain joins TRBV30 and TRBJ2-7; TRBD1 might be the D (6 bases). The CDR3 loop spans 14 amino acids. V lost 3 bases to trimming and J lost 1 base, with 13 bases between them. The germline gives CDR1 GTSNPN, CDR2 SVGIG (reference sequence). The CDR3 sequence: CAWRNRVISYEQYF. The CDR3 DNA follows: TGTGCCTGGAGGAACAGGGTAATATCCTACGAGCAGTACTTC. The entire variable domain, with the rest obtained from reference TRBV30 and TRBJ2-7, is as follows: SQTIHQWPATLVQPVGSPLSLECTVEGTSNPNLYWYRQAAGRGLQLLFYSVGIGQISSEVPQNLSASRPQDRQFILSSKKLLLSDSGFYLCAWRNRVISYEQYFGPGTRLTVT.

V is TRBV2 and J is TRBJ2-7, with 9 bases that match TRBD1. Germline CDR1 reads SNHLY; CDR2 reads FYNNEI. V shed 6 bases, J shed 0 bases, and the junction held 6 bases outside the gene matches. CDR3 length: 15 amino acids. Here the CDR3 DNA reads TGTGCCAGCAGGGGACAGGGCCGAAGCTCCTACGAGCAGTACTTC. This translates into CASRGQGRSSYEQYF.

In its sample, this clonotype was seen a few times. The V gene is TRBV12-3 or TRBV12-4, the J gene TRBJ2-7; the D is unclear. CDR3 length: 14 amino acids. Trimming stripped 7 bases from V and 0 bases from J, with 13 bases between. CDR3 region: CASTLGLSSYEQYF. The CDR3 DNA follows: TGTGCCAGCACCCTTGGTCTAAGCTCCTACGAGCAGTACTTC.

The DNA for the CDR3 is TGCGCCAGCCAAACATCAGTCCCCTCAAACAATGAGCAGTTCTTC. This sequence encodes CASQTSVPSNNEQFF. The V gene is TRBV5-1, the J gene TRBJ2-1, with D unresolved. From germline, CDR1 is SGHRS and CDR2 YFSETQ. The germline V and J ends were trimmed by 7 bases and 5 bases, with 19 bases remaining between them. The CDR3 is 15 amino acids.

The chain uses TRBV5-1 and TRBJ2-3, with TRBD1 matching 7 bases. The CDR3 runs 17 residues. The V and J ends lost 5 bases and 3 bases, in that order; junction bases with no gene match: 15. The germline V gene encodes CDR1 SGHRS and CDR2 YFSETQ. Here the CDR3 reads CASRGFSGQTVTDTQYF. CDR3 nucleotides: TGCGCCAGCAGAGGTTTTTCGGGACAGACGGTGACAGATACGCAGTATTTT. Filled out from reference TRBV5-1 and TRBJ2-3, the complete variable domain reads KAGVTQTPRYLIKTRGQQVTLSCSPISGHRSVSWYQQTPGQGLQFLFEYFSETQRNKGNFPGRFSGRQFSNSRSEMNVSTLELGDSALYLCASRGFSGQTVTDTQYFGPGTRLTVL.

This clonotype was observed at least ten times. The rearrangement links TRBV6-4 to TRBJ2-2, with D hard to call. CDR3 length: 13 amino acids. Trimming removed 5 bases at V and 0 bases at J, with 4 bases between. The germline CDR1 and CDR2 sequences are MRHNA and SNTAGT. DNA for the CDR3: TGTGCCAGCAGTCCGTCGAACACCGGGGAGCTGTTTTTT. It is translated as CASSPSNTGELFF.

The rearrangement joins TRBV5-1 to TRBJ1-2, with TRBD1 matching over 7 bases. The V and J ends lost 3 bases and 4 bases, in that order; junction bases with no gene match: 0. This CDR3 region has 12 residues. The germline V gene has CDR1 SGHRS and CDR2 YFSETQ. The CDR3 spells CASSWDSYGYTF. CDR3 in DNA: TGCGCCAGCAGCTGGGACAGCTATGGCTACACCTTC.

In its sample, this clonotype was seen a few times. The chain combines TRBV20-1 with TRBJ2-1; D may be TRBD1 (6 bases). The CDR3 sequence is 15 residues long. Germline V gene lookup returns CDR1 DFQATT and CDR2 SNEGSKA (reference sequence). V was shortened by 1 base and J by 4 bases, with 14 bases between the two germline ends. CDR3 sequence (DNA): TGCAGTGCTAGAGGCCGGGCAGGGGAATACAATGAGCAGTTCTTC. It translates to CSARGRAGEYNEQFF.

This clonotype was seen more than once but under ten times. This sequence joins TRBV6-2 or TRBV6-3 and TRBJ1-5, with 7 bases lining up with TRBD1. The CDR3 has 17 amino acids. The ends lost 5 bases at V and 3 bases at J; junction bases unmatched: 13. Germline loops: CDR1 MNHEY, CDR2 SVGEGT. CDR3 sequence (DNA): TGTGCCAGCAGTAGGGACAGCGGAGTAGGGTCCAATCAGCCCCAGCATTTT. This translates into CASSRDSGVGSNQPQHF.

In its sample, this clonotype was seen a few times. V usage is TRBV20-1 and J usage is TRBJ2-3, with D perhaps given as TRBD1 or TRBD2 (6 bases each). Trimming left V 3 bases short and J 6 bases short, with 13 bases between. CDR1 is DFQATT and CDR2 is SNEGSKA in the germline V gene (reference sequence). The CDR3 is made up of 13 amino acids. The CDR3 DNA is TGCAGTGCTAGTGAGGGGGGCCTGGATACGCAGTATTTT. Translated, it gives CSASEGGLDTQYF.

This clonotype was seen a few times. The rearrangement links TRBV20-1 to TRBJ2-5; D perhaps matches TRBD2 (6 bases). The CDR3 totals 14 residues. The germline CDR1 and CDR2 sequences are DFQATT and SNEGSKA (reference sequence). The V end lost 2 bases, the J end lost 5 bases, and 15 bases lay between the germline ends. The CDR3 loop is CSARMASEAETQYF. DNA for the CDR3: TGCAGTGCTAGAATGGCTAGCGAGGCGGAGACCCAGTACTTC.

The chain carries TRBV7-9 and TRBJ2-5; possible D gene TRBD1, 6 bases. The CDR3 totals 14 residues. Germline values: CDR1 SEHNR, CDR2 FQNEAQ (reference sequence). The ends were cut back, 7 bases at V and 1 base at J, with 13 bases in the middle. The CDR3 bases are TGTGCCAGCACTGGGGGCCTCATCCAAGAGACCCAGTACTTC. As protein: CASTGGLIQETQYF.

The chain recombines TRBV7-8 with TRBJ2-7, with TRBD2 matching over 10 bases. This CDR3 is 14 amino acids long. The ends lost 3 bases at V and 4 bases at J; junction bases unmatched: 3. The germline gives CDR1 SGHVS, CDR2 FQNEAQ. The CDR3 DNA follows: TGTGCCAGCAGCTTCGAGCGGGGGGGTTACGAGCAGTACTTC. Encoded protein: CASSFERGGYEQYF.

The V call is TRBV7-8, the J call TRBJ2-5; D assignment may be TRBD1 or TRBD2 (5 bases each). From germline, CDR1 is SGHVS and CDR2 FQNEAQ. Trimming took 5 bases from V and 2 from J, leaving 21 bases between them. The CDR3 sequence is 17 residues long. This CDR3 reads CASSRLGLPGRQETQYF. The CDR3 region has the DNA TGTGCCAGCAGCCGTCTTGGGTTACCGGGACGACAAGAGACCCAGTACTTC. The entire variable domain, with the rest obtained from reference TRBV7-8 and TRBJ2-5, is as follows: GAGVSQSPRYKVAKRGQDVALRCDPISGHVSLFWYQQALGQGPEFLTYFQNEAQLDKSGLPSDRFFAERPEGSVSTLKIQRTQQEDSAVYLCASSRLGLPGRQETQYFGPGTRLLVL.

In this sample, this clonotype turned up a few times. The V and J genes are TRBV5-1 and TRBJ1-6; D call uncertain. The CDR3 spans 16 residues. Per the germline V gene, CDR1 is SGHRS and CDR2 is YFSETQ. Trimming left V 0 bases short and J 2 bases short, with 9 bases between. The CDR3 DNA reads as TGCGCCAGCAGCTTGGTCCCGGTCCCCTATAATTCACCCCTCCACTTT. This encodes CASSLVPVPYNSPLHF.

This chain joins TRBV5-1 and TRBJ2-7; the match to TRBD2 covers 9 bases. Trimming took 3 bases from V and 1 from J; bases not matched to a gene: 8. This CDR3 has 16 residues. Per the germline V gene, CDR1 is SGHRS and CDR2 is YFSETQ. The CDR3 DNA reads as TGCGCCAGCAGCTCATTGAGTAGCGGGGGATCCTACGAGCAGTACTTC. This translates into CASSSLSSGGSYEQYF.

This clonotype has ten or more counts. The V and J genes are TRBV15 and TRBJ2-3; D may be TRBD1 (7 bases). CDR3 length: 16 amino acids. The V end was cut by 1 base, the J end by 4 bases, with 15 bases between. CDR1 and CDR2 from the germline V gene are LNHNV and YYDKDF (reference sequence). CDR3 nucleotide sequence: TGTGCCACCAGCAGAGGGGCAGGGGGGTATCCAGATACGCAGTATTTT. It codes for CATSRGAGGYPDTQYF.

The chain combines TRBV6-5 with TRBJ2-1; D might be TRBD1 (6 bases). Trimming stripped 1 base from V and 9 bases from J, with 13 bases between. Per the germline V gene, CDR1 is MNHEY and CDR2 is SVGAGI. This CDR3 is 14 amino acids long. The CDR3 is CASSYWAGVGEQFF. The CDR3 DNA reads TGTGCCAGCAGTTACTGGGCAGGGGTTGGTGAGCAGTTCTTC.